The present T cell receptor beta chain was sequenced within a study of CD8 T cells in Susac syndrome. TCR beta from blood CD8+ and CD4+ T cells was sequenced. TEMRA cells were FACS-enriched, while CD8+ and CD4+ T cells were negatively isolated. CDR1 is LNHDA and CDR2 is SQIVND in the germline V gene (reference sequence). This CDR3 contains 13 residues. The V end was cut by 10 bases, the J end by 1 base, with 14 bases between. After extraction with the RNeasy kit, about 0.45 to 1 ug of the RNA was reverse transcribed using random hexamers. TCRdb independently ran MiXCR on the immunoSEQ multiplex PCR reads; one entry per CDR3 protein. The sample lists about 85,000 distinct CDR3 sequences, around 94% occurring once.

The origin of this receptor is a human donor in good health. Sequenced: CD8+ T cells from PBMCs. The genes are TRBV19 and TRBJ2-7, with D perhaps TRBD1 or TRBD2 (5 bases each). CDR3 residues: CATARDGSYEQYF. The CDR3 DNA reads TGTGCCACCGCACGGGACGGTTCCTACGAGCAGTACTTC.